The source of this T cell receptor (beta chain) is a study of blood T cells in healthy people across ages. PCR was performed a second time for roughly 7 to 12 cycles using a sample-barcoded 5' primer and a J-beta primer mix. MiXCR, applied by TCRdb to the 5' RACE reads, yields one record per CDR3 protein. The data hold just over 1 million distinct CDR3 sequences, with more than 40% observed a single time. Per the germline V gene, CDR1 is MNHEY and CDR2 is SVGEGT. V was clipped by 8 bases and J by 1 base; unmatched bases: 2. The CDR3 runs 13 residues. General study points: The study found TCR beta diversity correlated strongly with naive T cell percentage.

Concerning this clonotype: Antigen unknown.

This receptor was identified in a woman aged 60-75 years in good health. Sequencing was carried out using blood. J is TRBJ2-1 and V is TRBV6-2 or TRBV6-3; 7 positions match TRBD2. CDR3 region: CASAGASYNEQFF. In DNA form, the CDR3 reads TGTGCCAGCGCGGGAGCGTCCTACAATGAGCAGTTCTTC.